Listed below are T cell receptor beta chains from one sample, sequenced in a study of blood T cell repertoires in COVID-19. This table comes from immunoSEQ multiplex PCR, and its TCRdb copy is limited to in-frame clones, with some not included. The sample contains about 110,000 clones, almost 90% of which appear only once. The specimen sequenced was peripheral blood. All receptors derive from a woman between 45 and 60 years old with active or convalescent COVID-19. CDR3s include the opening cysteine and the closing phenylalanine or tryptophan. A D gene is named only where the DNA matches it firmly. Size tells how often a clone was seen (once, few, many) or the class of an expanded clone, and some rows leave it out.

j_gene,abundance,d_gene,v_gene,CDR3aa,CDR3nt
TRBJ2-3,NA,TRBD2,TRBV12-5,CARSSGSGDTQYF,TGTGCTAGAAGTAGCGGGAGTGGAGATACGCAGTATTTT
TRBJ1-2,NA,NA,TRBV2,CASLRDGYSGYTF,TGTGCCAGCCTCAGGGATGGCTATTCTGGCTACACCTTC
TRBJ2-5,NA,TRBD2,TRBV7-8,CASSIRTSRYQETQYF,TGTGCCAGCAGCATACGGACTAGCAGATACCAAGAGACCCAGTACTTC
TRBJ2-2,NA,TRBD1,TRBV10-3,CAISEGQGNTGELFF,TGTGCCATCAGTGAAGGACAGGGAAACACCGGGGAGCTGTTTTTT
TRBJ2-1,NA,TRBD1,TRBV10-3,CAISRTGGAVYEQFF,TGTGCCATCAGCCGGACAGGGGGCGCGGTCTATGAGCAGTTCTTC
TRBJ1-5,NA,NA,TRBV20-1,CSASIAGRQPQHF,TGCAGTGCTAGTATTGCGGGCAGACAGCCCCAGCATTTT
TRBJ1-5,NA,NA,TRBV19,CASSPQGGNQPQHF,TGTGCCAGTAGTCCACAGGGCGGCAATCAGCCCCAGCATTTT
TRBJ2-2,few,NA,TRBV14,CASSQVSRGRGTGELFF,TGTGCCAGCAGCCAAGTCTCGCGGGGGCGTGGCACCGGGGAGCTGTTTTTT
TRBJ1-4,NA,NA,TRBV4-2,CASSQDAGRGTNEKLFF,TGTGCCAGCAGCCAAGATGCGGGTAGAGGAACTAATGAAAAACTGTTTTTT
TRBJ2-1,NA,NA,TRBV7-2,CASSQIRGNEQFF,TGTGCCAGCAGTCAGATACGGGGGAATGAGCAGTTCTTC
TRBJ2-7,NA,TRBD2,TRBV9,CASSVGLAGVDEQYF,TGTGCCAGCAGCGTTGGACTAGCGGGAGTAGACGAGCAGTACTTC
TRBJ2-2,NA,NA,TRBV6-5,CASSHLGGGELFF,TGTGCCAGCAGCCACCTGGGAGGCGGGGAGCTGTTTTTT
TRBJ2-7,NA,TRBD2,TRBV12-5,CASGRGLAHEQYF,TGTGCTAGTGGCCGGGGACTAGCCCACGAGCAGTACTTC
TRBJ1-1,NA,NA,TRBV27,CASSLYRYTEAFF,TGTGCCAGCAGTTTATACAGATACACTGAAGCTTTCTTT
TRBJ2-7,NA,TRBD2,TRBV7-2,CASSLLAGGGEQYF,TGTGCCAGCAGCCTCCTAGCGGGAGGGGGGGAGCAGTACTTC
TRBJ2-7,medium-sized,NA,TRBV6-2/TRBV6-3,CASSYSAGEQYF,TGTGCCAGCAGTTACTCGGCGGGTGAGCAGTACTTC
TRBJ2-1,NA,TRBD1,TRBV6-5,CASFTGGSMGEQFF,TGTGCCAGCTTTACAGGGGGAAGTATGGGTGAGCAGTTCTTC
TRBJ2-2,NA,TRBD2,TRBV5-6,CASSLFPSGRAGELFF,TGTGCCAGCAGCTTGTTCCCTAGCGGGAGAGCGGGGGAGCTGTTTTTT
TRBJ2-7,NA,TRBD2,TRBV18,CASSITGTSIDEQYF,TGTGCCAGCTCAATAACCGGGACTAGTATCGACGAGCAGTACTTC
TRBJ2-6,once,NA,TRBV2,CASSPEWTEVRRANVLTF,TGTGCCAGCAGCCCCGAATGGACGGAGGTGAGAAGGGCCAACGTCCTGACTTTC
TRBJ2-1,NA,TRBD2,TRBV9,CASSVRTSGTLYNEQFF,TGTGCCAGCAGCGTAAGGACTAGCGGGACCCTCTACAATGAGCAGTTCTTC
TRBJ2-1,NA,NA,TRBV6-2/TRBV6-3,CASSYSGTRAFGGGNEQFF,TGTGCCAGCAGTTACTCCGGGACAAGGGCCTTTGGTGGTGGGAATGAGCAGTTCTTC
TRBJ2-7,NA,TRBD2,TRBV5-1,CASSWDPSGTYEQYF,TGCGCCAGCAGCTGGGACCCCAGCGGGACCTACGAGCAGTACTTC
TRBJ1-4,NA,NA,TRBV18,CASSRLRQAQGEKLFF,TGTGCCAGCTCACGCCTACGACAGGCTCAAGGGGAAAAACTGTTTTTT
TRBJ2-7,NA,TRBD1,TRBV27,CASGTGAYEQYF,TGTGCCAGCGGGACAGGGGCCTACGAGCAGTACTTC
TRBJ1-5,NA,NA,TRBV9,CASSVRGSGEDQPQHF,TGTGCCAGCAGCGTAAGAGGCTCGGGAGAAGATCAGCCCCAGCATTTT
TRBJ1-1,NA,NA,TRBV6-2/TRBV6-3,CASSIEQGTEAFF,TGTGCCAGCAGTATCGAACAGGGCACTGAAGCTTTCTTT
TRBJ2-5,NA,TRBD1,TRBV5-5,CASSPGTGDETQYF,TGTGCCAGCAGCCCCGGGACAGGGGACGAGACCCAGTACTTC
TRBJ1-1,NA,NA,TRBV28,CASSLLGGMNTEAFF,TGTGCCAGCAGTTTATTAGGCGGGATGAACACTGAAGCTTTCTTT
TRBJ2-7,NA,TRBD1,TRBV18,CASSPPGTGYEQYF,TGTGCCAGCTCACCTCCCGGGACAGGCTACGAGCAGTACTTC
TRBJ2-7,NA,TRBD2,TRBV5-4,CASSNSGTRSYEQYF,TGTGCCAGCTCTAATTCCGGGACTAGAAGCTACGAGCAGTACTTC
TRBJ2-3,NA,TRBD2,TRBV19,CASSLSSGSYVQRNTQYF,TGTGCCAGTAGTCTGTCTAGCGGGAGTTACGTTCAGAGGAATACGCAGTATTTT
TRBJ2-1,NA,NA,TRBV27,CASSLSGSSSYNEQFF,TGTGCCAGCAGTTTATCGGGCAGCAGCTCCTACAATGAGCAGTTCTTC
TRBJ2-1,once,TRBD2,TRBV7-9,CASSLVGSSGYSYNEQFF,TGTGCCAGCAGCTTAGTAGGATCTAGCGGATACTCCTACAATGAGCAGTTCTTC
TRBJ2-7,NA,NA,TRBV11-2,CASSPGRQVAFEQYF,TGTGCCAGCAGCCCGGGGAGACAGGTCGCCTTTGAGCAGTACTTC
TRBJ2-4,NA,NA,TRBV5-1,CASSFGGEGNIQYF,TGCGCCAGCAGCTTCGGGGGTGAGGGAAACATTCAGTACTTC
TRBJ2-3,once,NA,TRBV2,CASKAGAADTQYF,TGTGCCAGCAAGGCGGGGGCCGCAGATACGCAGTATTTT
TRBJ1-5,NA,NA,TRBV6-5,CASRHEGESGPQHF,TGTGCCAGCAGACACGAGGGGGAGTCGGGGCCCCAGCATTTT
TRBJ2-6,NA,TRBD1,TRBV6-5,CASSPDREGANVLTF,TGTGCCAGCAGTCCAGACAGGGAGGGGGCCAACGTCCTGACTTTC
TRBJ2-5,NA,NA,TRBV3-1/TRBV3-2,CASSQAHSSGQETQYF,TGTGCCAGCAGCCAAGCCCACTCGAGCGGACAAGAGACCCAGTACTTC
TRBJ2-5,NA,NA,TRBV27,CASSFWGGQQETQYF,TGTGCCAGCAGTTTTTGGGGGGGGCAACAAGAGACCCAGTACTTC
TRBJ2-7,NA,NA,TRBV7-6,CASPNEQYF,TGTGCCAGCCCCAACGAGCAGTACTTC
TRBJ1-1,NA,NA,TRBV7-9,CASSLSSVRGGTTEAFF,TGTGCCAGCAGCTTAAGTTCGGTACGGGGTGGAACCACTGAAGCTTTCTTT
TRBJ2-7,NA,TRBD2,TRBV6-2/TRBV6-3,CASSPGWTGGTQYF,TGTGCCAGCAGTCCCGGGTGGACGGGAGGTACCCAGTACTTC
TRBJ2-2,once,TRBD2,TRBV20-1,CSASPAGGEGTGELFF,TGCAGTGCTAGTCCAGCGGGAGGGGAGGGCACCGGGGAGCTGTTTTTT
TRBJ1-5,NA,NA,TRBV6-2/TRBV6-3,CASSYSNFRGAGQPQHF,TGTGCCAGCAGTTACTCGAATTTTCGGGGGGCGGGACAGCCCCAGCATTTT
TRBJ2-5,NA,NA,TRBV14,CASSQDASRQTQYF,TGTGCCAGCAGCCAAGATGCTAGCCGGCAGACCCAGTACTTC